This TCR beta chain was documented in a study of blood T cell repertoires in COVID-19. The wider study: Specimens from acute and convalescent COVID-19 originated in the United States, Italy and Spain.

Original methodology: Reference gene primer amplification gave nucleated cell count estimates. Produced via immunoSEQ multiplex PCR; TCRdb's table is partial and in-frame only. V and J calls and clone size are as listed in that table; D and trimming were resolved from the DNA. The table records approximately 69,000 clones, more than 60% of them present only once. This clone has a single count. The TCR sequence derives from a man in his 60s with acute or convalescent COVID-19. The sequencing sample was made of peripheral blood.

CDR3 amino acids: CASSPHVPDRRANYGYTF. CDR3 DNA sequence: TGTGCCAGCAGTCCACACGTTCCCGACAGGAGAGCTAACTATGGCTACACCTTC. This chain uses TRBV27 with TRBJ1-2; a weak D match, TRBD1 (6 bases). V lost 5 bases, J lost 0 bases, and 22 bases lay in between. This CDR3 is 18 amino acids long. Germline CDR1 reads MNHEY; CDR2 reads SMNVEV (reference sequence).